The rows below give T cell receptor beta chains drawn from one sample of a study of T-cell memory formation after mild COVID-19. TCRdb re-derived calls from the 5' RACE reads in MiXCR, one entry per CDR3 protein. The table records more than 100,000 distinct CDR3 sequences, about 15% of them present only once. What was sequenced was PBMCs or a T cell subset sorted from them (not recorded which). The receptors come from a young man who had mild COVID-19 (a few samples of this study predate the infection). Cell type and time point are not known. The CDR3 runs from the conserved cysteine through the conserved F or W. Each record gives: J gene, V gene, D gene, clone size, CDR3 protein, CDR3 DNA. D genes are given only for firm matches. Expanded clones get a size class; other rows say once, few or many, or leave the size out.

J: TRBJ1-5; V: TRBV6-6; D: NA; size: NA; CDR3: CASSPNRDTYQPQHF; DNA: TGTGCCAGCAGCCCGAACCGGGACACATATCAGCCCCAGCATTTT
J: TRBJ2-4; V: TRBV7-6; D: NA; size: NA; CDR3: CASSLGTPPGNIQYF; DNA: TGTGCCAGCAGCTTGGGGACCCCACCGGGAAACATTCAGTACTTC
J: TRBJ2-3; V: TRBV7-2; D: NA; size: many; CDR3: CASSFGAGTDTQYF; DNA: TGTGCCAGCAGCTTTGGGGCGGGGACAGATACGCAGTATTTT
J: TRBJ2-1; V: TRBV7-9; D: NA; size: NA; CDR3: CASSLGLVEFF; DNA: TGTGCCAGCAGCTTAGGACTTGTGGAGTTCTTC
J: TRBJ1-3; V: TRBV4-2; D: NA; size: few; CDR3: CASSQALPNTIYF; DNA: TGTGCCAGCAGCCAAGCCCTCCCGAACACCATATATTTT
J: TRBJ2-7; V: TRBV11-1; D: NA; size: few; CDR3: CASSFASAAYEQYF; DNA: TGTGCCAGCAGCTTTGCGTCAGCAGCCTACGAGCAGTACTTC
J: TRBJ2-7; V: TRBV7-9; D: NA; size: NA; CDR3: CASSLSASSEQYF; DNA: TGTGCCAGCAGCTTGAGTGCTTCTAGCGAGCAGTACTTC
J: TRBJ2-2; V: TRBV4-3; D: TRBD2; size: few; CDR3: CASSQGLAGGANTGELFF; DNA: TGCGCCAGCAGCCAAGGGCTAGCGGGGGGCGCGAACACCGGGGAGCTGTTTTTT
J: TRBJ2-2; V: TRBV7-2; D: TRBD1; size: few; CDR3: CASSLVGQGYTGELFF; DNA: TGTGCCAGCAGCTTAGTAGGACAGGGGTACACCGGGGAGCTGTTTTTT
J: TRBJ2-2; V: TRBV6-5; D: NA; size: few; CDR3: CASGRGQRVTGELFF; DNA: TGTGCCAGCGGACGGGGGCAACGGGTTACCGGGGAGCTGTTTTTT
J: TRBJ1-1; V: TRBV19; D: NA; size: few; CDR3: CASLNFAGLGNTEAFF; DNA: TGTGCCAGTCTAAACTTTGCAGGGTTGGGGAACACTGAAGCTTTCTTT
J: TRBJ2-3; V: TRBV20-1; D: NA; size: NA; CDR3: CSARVPTDTQYF; DNA: TGCAGTGCTAGAGTGCCCACAGATACGCAGTATTTT
J: TRBJ1-2; V: TRBV12-3/TRBV12-4; D: NA; size: few; CDR3: CASSFSIYGYTF; DNA: TGTGCCAGCAGTTTCTCCATCTATGGCTACACCTTC
J: TRBJ1-2; V: TRBV5-1; D: TRBD1; size: NA; CDR3: CASSLDTGGTGYTF; DNA: TGCGCCAGCAGCTTGGATACAGGGGGGACTGGCTACACCTTC
J: TRBJ2-2; V: TRBV18; D: NA; size: many; CDR3: CASSPPSGYGGGELFF; DNA: TGTGCCAGCTCACCCCCGAGCGGCTACGGAGGCGGGGAGCTGTTTTTT
J: TRBJ2-5; V: TRBV3-1; D: NA; size: NA; CDR3: CASSQDPGRWETQYF; DNA: TGTGCCAGCAGCCAAGACCCGGGCAGGTGGGAGACCCAGTACTTC
J: TRBJ2-6; V: TRBV7-2; D: TRBD1; size: few; CDR3: CASSTRTGPGANVLTF; DNA: TGTGCCAGCAGCACCCGGACAGGGCCTGGGGCCAACGTCCTGACTTTC
J: TRBJ1-5; V: TRBV7-2; D: NA; size: few; CDR3: CASSPPPASNQPQHF; DNA: TGTGCCAGCAGCCCCCCCCCCGCCTCAAATCAGCCCCAGCATTTT
J: TRBJ2-3; V: TRBV5-6; D: NA; size: few; CDR3: CASSFDVKGGTDTQYF; DNA: TGTGCCAGCAGCTTTGATGTGAAAGGGGGGACAGATACGCAGTATTTT
J: TRBJ2-3; V: TRBV20-1; D: NA; size: many; CDR3: CSAGNPTGTTDTQYF; DNA: TGCAGTGCTGGTAACCCGACCGGGACCACAGATACGCAGTATTTT
J: TRBJ2-3; V: TRBV2; D: NA; size: NA; CDR3: CASSTGYDTKYF; DNA: TGTGCCAGCAGTACAGGGTACGATACGAAGTATTTT
J: TRBJ1-2; V: TRBV20-1; D: NA; size: few; CDR3: CSARDSVGYGYTF; DNA: TGCAGTGCTAGAGATTCCGTGGGTTATGGCTACACCTTC
J: TRBJ2-3; V: TRBV29-1; D: NA; size: few; CDR3: CSVEISMGADTQYF; DNA: TGCAGCGTTGAAATCAGTATGGGGGCAGATACGCAGTATTTT
J: TRBJ1-2; V: TRBV6-1; D: NA; size: few; CDR3: CASSEGAGSGGYTF; DNA: TGTGCCAGCAGTGAAGGCGCGGGGAGCGGCGGCTACACCTTC